The 2 T cell receptor beta chains below all came from one sample that was sequenced in a study of molecular identifiers for immune sequencing clone quantification. TCRdb fed the PCR reads into MiXCR, producing one record per CDR3 protein. The table lists 60,000 to 70,000 distinct CDR3 sequences, 15% to 20% of them singletons. The sequencing input was naive CD8+ T cells from blood, with Jurkat cell RNA spiked in. The subset here: FACS-sorted CD8+CD4-CCR7+CD45RA+ naive T cells. These TCRs come from a human donor in good health. Some libraries in this study had Jurkat cell RNA spiked in.

In this sample, this clonotype turned up many times. The rearrangement uses TRBV4-1 and TRBJ1-1, with a tentative D call TRBD1 (6 bases). The CDR3 sequence is 13 residues long. V was cut by 0 bases and J by 11 bases, with 13 bases left in between. The germline V gene has CDR1 MGHRA and CDR2 YSYEKL. Here the CDR3 reads CASSQDRRGGAFF. The CDR3 DNA sequence: TGCGCCAGCAGCCAAGATAGGCGAGGGGGGGCTTTCTTT.

This clonotype was recorded at least ten times. The chain is built from TRBV7-8 and TRBJ2-3, with TRBD2 identical over 12 bases. The CDR3 consists of 17 residues. V lost 2 bases and J lost 5; bases outside the gene matches: 8. Germline-derived CDR1 and CDR2 are SGHVS and FQNEAQ. The CDR3 here is CASSLRLAGVEGDTQYF. The CDR3 DNA is TGTGCCAGCAGCTTAAGACTAGCGGGAGTCGAGGGAGATACGCAGTATTTT.